The source of this T cell receptor (beta chain) is a study of blood T cell repertoires in COVID-19. The CDR3 length is 15 residues. Germline V gene data show CDR1 as LNHDA and CDR2 as SQIVND (reference sequence). V lost 5 bases to trimming and J lost 8 bases, with 18 bases between them. The data were produced by immunoSEQ multiplex PCR, yet TCRdb's version contains in-frame clones alone and is incomplete. The sample has 300,000 to 400,000 clones; around 91% are singletons. The rearrangement links TRBV19 to TRBJ1-4; tentatively, D is TRBD1 (6 bases). Sample: peripheral blood. The sequence was collected from a woman aged 18-29 years who had recovered from COVID-19. The CDR3 bases are TGTGCCAGTAGTCCTCAACAGGGCATGTACGAAAAACTGTTTTTT. Residues: CASSPQQGMYEKLFF.